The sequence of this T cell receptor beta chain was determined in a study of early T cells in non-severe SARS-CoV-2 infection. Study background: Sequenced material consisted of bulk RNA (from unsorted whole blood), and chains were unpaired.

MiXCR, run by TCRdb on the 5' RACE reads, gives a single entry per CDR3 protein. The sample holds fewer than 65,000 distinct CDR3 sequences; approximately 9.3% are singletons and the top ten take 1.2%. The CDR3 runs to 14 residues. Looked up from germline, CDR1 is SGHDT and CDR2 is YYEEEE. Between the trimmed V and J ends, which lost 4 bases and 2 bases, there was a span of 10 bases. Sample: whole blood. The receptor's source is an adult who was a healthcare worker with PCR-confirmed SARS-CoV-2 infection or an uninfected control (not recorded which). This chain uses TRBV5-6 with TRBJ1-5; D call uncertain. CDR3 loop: CASSRATGNQPQHF. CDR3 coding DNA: TGTGCCAGCAGCCGCGCAACAGGCAATCAGCCCCAGCATTTT.